This is a list of T cell receptor beta chains from one sample in a study of T cells after yellow fever vaccination. TCRdb independently ran MiXCR on the 5' RACE reads; one entry per CDR3 protein. The table lists around 360,000 distinct CDR3 sequences, approximately 10% of them singletons. The sample was PBMCs, taken on the day of the first yellow fever vaccination. These receptors originate from a man younger than 35 who received the YFV17D yellow fever vaccine. CDR3s include the opening cysteine and the closing phenylalanine or tryptophan. Fields, in order: J gene, clone size, V gene, D gene, CDR3 DNA, CDR3 protein. D genes are given only for firm matches. Clone size is stated in some rows and not others, as once, few, many or a class when expanded.

TRBJ2-7	few	TRBV12-3/TRBV12-4	-	TGTGCCAGCAGTTTCACAGGCCCCTACGAGCAGTACTTC	CASSFTGPYEQYF
TRBJ2-1	many	TRBV7-9	-	TGTGCCAGCAGTGTGGGGTTTTTGGTCGAGCAGTTCTTC	CASSVGFLVEQFF
TRBJ1-2	-	TRBV30	-	TGTGCCTGGAGTGTAATCGAGCTGAACTATGGCTACACCTTC	CAWSVIELNYGYTF
TRBJ2-7	-	TRBV6-5	-	TGTGCCAGCAGTTACCCCCCAGGGGAAAAAGGTATCTACGAGCAGTACTTC	CASSYPPGEKGIYEQYF
TRBJ2-3	-	TRBV3-1	TRBD2	TGTGCCACCAGCCAAGGGGTAGCGGGTTCGGGCACAGATACGCAGTATTTT	CATSQGVAGSGTDTQYF
TRBJ1-3	-	TRBV6-1	TRBD1	TGTGCCAGCAGTGAAGGGACAGGATCAGGAAACACCATATATTTT	CASSEGTGSGNTIYF
TRBJ2-5	-	TRBV12-3/TRBV12-4	TRBD2	TGTGCCAGCAGTTTAGGGCGCGGGGGGGACCAAGAGACCCAGTACTTC	CASSLGRGGDQETQYF
TRBJ1-1	-	TRBV18	TRBD1	TGTGCCAGCGGAACACAGGGGTACACTGAAGCTTTCTTT	CASGTQGYTEAFF
TRBJ2-3	many	TRBV6-5	TRBD2	TGTGCCAGCAGTTACGAGGGACTAGCAGCTGATACGCAGTATTTT	CASSYEGLAADTQYF
TRBJ2-1	few	TRBV5-8	TRBD1	TGTGCCAGCAGCCCCCGGACAGGGTTTTTTTTTGGTGAGCAGTTCTTC	CASSPRTGFFFGEQFF
TRBJ2-1	few	TRBV28	-	TGTGCCAGCAGTCGAGCGGGGACAATCAATGAGCAGTTCTTC	CASSRAGTINEQFF
TRBJ1-1	-	TRBV4-3	-	TGCGCCAGCAGCCAAGATACAGAAATGAACACTGAAGCTTTCTTT	CASSQDTEMNTEAFF
TRBJ2-7	few	TRBV19	TRBD1	TGTGCCACCGAAGACGGACAGGGGTTTGACGAGCAGTACTTC	CATEDGQGFDEQYF
TRBJ1-1	-	TRBV6-1	-	TGTGCCAGCAGTACAGGGTCCGTATGGACTGAAGCTTTCTTT	CASSTGSVWTEAFF
TRBJ2-7	-	TRBV19	TRBD2	TGTGCCACCCGGGGCGGGGGCTACGAGCAGTACTTC	CATRGGGYEQYF
TRBJ2-2	-	TRBV6-2/TRBV6-3	TRBD1	TGTGCCAGCAGTAACGGGGACAGACTACCGAACACCGGGGAGCTGTTTTTT	CASSNGDRLPNTGELFF
TRBJ1-6	-	TRBV4-2	-	TGTGCCAGCAGCCAACCAGAGGGGTCACCCCTCCACTTT	CASSQPEGSPLHF
TRBJ1-1	-	TRBV4-3	-	TGCGCCAGCAGCCAAGATCGTTCGGCGTACACTGAAGCTTTCTTT	CASSQDRSAYTEAFF
TRBJ2-3	-	TRBV18	-	TGTGCCAGCCCGCCCCCAGGGAGCGAAGGCACAGATACGCAGTATTTT	CASPPPGSEGTDTQYF
TRBJ2-3	few	TRBV7-2	-	TGTGCCAGCAGCGGGCGGGCCAGTAGCACAGATACGCAGTATTTT	CASSGRASSTDTQYF
TRBJ2-1	-	TRBV2	-	TGTGCCAGCAGCGAAGACGGGTTGTTGAGCTCCTACAATGAGCAGTTCTTC	CASSEDGLLSSYNEQFF
TRBJ2-1	many	TRBV4-2	TRBD2	TGTGCCAGCTTAAGCGGGGGGACAACCTACAATGAGCAGTTCTTC	CASLSGGTTYNEQFF
TRBJ1-6	-	TRBV6-2/TRBV6-3	-	TGTGCCAGCAGTTACTCCGCTACTTCACCCCTCCACTTT	CASSYSATSPLHF
TRBJ2-3	few	TRBV6-1	TRBD2	TGTGCCAGCAGAACTAGCGGGGGGGCCTCGGATACGCAGTATTTT	CASRTSGGASDTQYF
TRBJ2-3	few	TRBV28	-	TGTGCCAGCAGTTTATGGGGACAAGGGCAGTATTTT	CASSLWGQGQYF
TRBJ2-1	-	TRBV18	-	TGTGCCAGCTCACCGGCGGGGCAGATCCATGAGCAGTTCTTC	CASSPAGQIHEQFF
TRBJ1-5	-	TRBV5-5	TRBD1	TGTGCCAGCAGCTTCACAGGGGGCTGGGATGGTAGCAATCAGCCCCAGCATTTT	CASSFTGGWDGSNQPQHF
TRBJ2-1	few	TRBV7-9	TRBD1	TGTGCCAGCAGTCCCATCGGGACAGGCTCTTACAATGAGCAGTTCTTC	CASSPIGTGSYNEQFF
TRBJ2-5	-	TRBV5-1	-	TGCGCCAGCATTAAAGGGGCAGGGCTTCTCGGAGAGACCCAGTACTTC	CASIKGAGLLGETQYF
TRBJ2-7	-	TRBV7-9	-	TGTGCCAGCAGCCCCTTCTCGCGCGGGGCCTTTGAGCAGTACTTC	CASSPFSRGAFEQYF
TRBJ1-2	few	TRBV6-1	TRBD1	TGTGCCAGCAGCCAAGGACAGGGAGGCTTTGGCTACACCTTC	CASSQGQGGFGYTF
TRBJ2-2	few	TRBV7-2	-	TGTGCCAGCAGCTTAGCGCATTCTGGATGGCGGAGTGGGGAGCTGTTTTTT	CASSLAHSGWRSGELFF
TRBJ2-1	-	TRBV24-1	-	TGTGCCACCAGTGATGAGGGCAGGGAGGTGTACAATGAGCAGTTCTTC	CATSDEGREVYNEQFF
TRBJ2-5	few	TRBV5-1	-	TGCGCCAGCAGCAGGAGGGGGCTCCAAGAGACCCAGTACTTC	CASSRRGLQETQYF
TRBJ2-6	-	TRBV4-2	-	TGTGCCAGCAGCCAAGGTTTACAGGGCCAGGTCAACGTCCTGACTTTC	CASSQGLQGQVNVLTF
TRBJ2-5	few	TRBV24-1	TRBD1	TGTGCCACCAGTGATCTCCCTGGACAGGGTCCGGGAGAGACCCAGTACTTC	CATSDLPGQGPGETQYF
TRBJ2-3	few	TRBV5-6	TRBD2	TGTGCCAGCAGTCCTCCGGGACTAGCGGGGGTAGATACGCAGTATTTT	CASSPPGLAGVDTQYF
TRBJ2-1	-	TRBV5-1	-	TGCGCCAGCAGCTCGGCGGTTAGCTCCTACAATGAGCAGTTCTTC	CASSSAVSSYNEQFF
TRBJ2-7	-	TRBV5-1	-	TGCGCCAGCAGCTTTTCAGACGAGCAGTACTTC	CASSFSDEQYF
TRBJ1-4	few	TRBV9	-	TGTGCCAGCAGCTTAACCGGGACATGGACGGAAAAACTGTTTTTT	CASSLTGTWTEKLFF
TRBJ1-1	-	TRBV6-5	-	TGTGCCAGCAGTTCGGGGGGGTTAGACACTGAAGCTTTCTTT	CASSSGGLDTEAFF
TRBJ2-2	few	TRBV9	-	TGTGCCAGCAGCGCCCGTTTGGGGGCGTACACCGGGGAGCTGTTTTTT	CASSARLGAYTGELFF
TRBJ2-3	-	TRBV7-6	-	TGTGCCAGCAGCTCGCCGCCGGGCTGGCTCAGCACAGATACGCAGTATTTT	CASSSPPGWLSTDTQYF
TRBJ2-1	few	TRBV27	TRBD2	TGTGCCAGCAACCTAGCGGGGGCAAGAGATGAGCAGTTCTTC	CASNLAGARDEQFF
TRBJ2-5	-	TRBV4-1	TRBD2	TGCGCCAGCAGCCCCAAGGGAGCGGGGGCCCAAGAGACCCAGTACTTC	CASSPKGAGAQETQYF
TRBJ2-5	few	TRBV4-3	-	TGCGCCAGCAGCCGAGGGCTGTCCCTGGGTGGCGTGACCCAGTACTTC	CASSRGLSLGGVTQYF
TRBJ2-3	-	TRBV5-1	TRBD1	TGCGCCAGCAGCATAGGACAGGGGATAGCTAGCACAGATACGCAGTATTTT	CASSIGQGIASTDTQYF
TRBJ2-1	few	TRBV7-2	TRBD2	TGTGCCAGCAGAACGAGCGGGGGGGATGAGCAGTTCTTC	CASRTSGGDEQFF
TRBJ2-3	few	TRBV6-1	-	TGTGCCAGCAGTGCCGAGGCCTTTCCCCTGGGGACAGATACGCAGTATTTT	CASSAEAFPLGTDTQYF
TRBJ2-3	few	TRBV5-1	-	TGCGCCAGCAGCTTGGCTGTGGTAGATACGCAGTATTTT	CASSLAVVDTQYF
TRBJ2-5	few	TRBV4-3	-	TGCGCCAGCAGCCAAGATTGGGGGTCGGGAGAGACCCAGTACTTC	CASSQDWGSGETQYF
TRBJ1-1	-	TRBV25-1	TRBD1	TGTGCCAGCAGTGCGGACAGGGTGGGCGGTTTAACTGAAGCTTTCTTT	CASSADRVGGLTEAFF
TRBJ1-4	few	TRBV6-5	-	TGTGCCAGCAGTTACTCAAAAGGGGTGGATGAAAAACTGTTTTTT	CASSYSKGVDEKLFF
TRBJ2-1	many	TRBV5-1	-	TGCGCCAGCAGCTTGGACTACAATGAGCAGTTCTTC	CASSLDYNEQFF
TRBJ2-1	few	TRBV7-3	TRBD1	TGTGCCAGCAGCCCGACGGACAGGGGAGATGAGCAGTTCTTC	CASSPTDRGDEQFF
TRBJ1-5	-	TRBV24-1	-	TGTGCCACCAGTGATTCCACCGGGGTCCAGCATTTT	CATSDSTGVQHF
TRBJ2-7	many	TRBV2	-	TGTGCCAGCAGTGAAGCGCACGGCTCCTACGAGCAGTACTTC	CASSEAHGSYEQYF